This T cell receptor (beta chain) was sequenced during a study of shared clonotypes between healthy human individuals. Study results and caveats: The sampled material consisted only of blood, and tissue repertoires are likely to differ.

An even split of each subset's genomic DNA across several immunoSEQ plates was performed. As originally analysed: Because ImmunoSEQ provided only junction sequences with no quality scores, the filtering differed. Here immunoSEQ multiplex PCR was the method, and the copy in TCRdb shows in-frame clones only, minus some. Clonal size and the V and J genes are those of that table, whereas D and trimming came from the DNA. The sample consists of hundreds of thousands of clones, approximately 95% of them appearing once. This clone was observed once. What it recognizes is unknown. Germline values: CDR1 MNHEY, CDR2 SVGAGI. V lost 6 bases and J lost 10, with 13 bases in between. The CDR3 loop spans 12 amino acids. Only CD45RO-negative cells positively selected for CCR7 counted as naive CD8 cells, so terminally differentiated effector memory CD45RA+ cells were excluded. Adult Caucasians living in Nashville, Tennessee made up all of the donors.

The TCR originated in a woman aged 25 to 39 in good health. V gene TRBV6-5 combines with J gene TRBJ2-1; D gene ambiguous. The sequenced material came from naive CD8+ T cells sorted from blood. In nucleotides, the CDR3 is TGTGCCAGCAGCCCTTCGAGCTACGAGCAGTTCTTC. Translation: CASSPSSYEQFF.